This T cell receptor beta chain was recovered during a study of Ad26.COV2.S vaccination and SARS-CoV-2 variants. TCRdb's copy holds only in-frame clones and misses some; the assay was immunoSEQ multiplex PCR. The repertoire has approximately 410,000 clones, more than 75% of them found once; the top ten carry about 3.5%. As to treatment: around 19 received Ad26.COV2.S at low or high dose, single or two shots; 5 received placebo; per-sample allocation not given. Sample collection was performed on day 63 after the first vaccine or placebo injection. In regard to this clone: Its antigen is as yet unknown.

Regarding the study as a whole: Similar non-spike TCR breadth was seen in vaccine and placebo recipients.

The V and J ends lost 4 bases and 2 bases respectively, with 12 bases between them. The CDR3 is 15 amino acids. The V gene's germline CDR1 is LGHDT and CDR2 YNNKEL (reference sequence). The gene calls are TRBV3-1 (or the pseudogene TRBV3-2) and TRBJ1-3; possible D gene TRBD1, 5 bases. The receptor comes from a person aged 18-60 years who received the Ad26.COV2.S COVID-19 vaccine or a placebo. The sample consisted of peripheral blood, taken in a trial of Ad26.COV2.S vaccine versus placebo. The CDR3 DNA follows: TGTGCCAGCAGCCGGGAAGGGGCAGCTGGAAACACCATATATTTT. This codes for CASSREGAAGNTIYF.